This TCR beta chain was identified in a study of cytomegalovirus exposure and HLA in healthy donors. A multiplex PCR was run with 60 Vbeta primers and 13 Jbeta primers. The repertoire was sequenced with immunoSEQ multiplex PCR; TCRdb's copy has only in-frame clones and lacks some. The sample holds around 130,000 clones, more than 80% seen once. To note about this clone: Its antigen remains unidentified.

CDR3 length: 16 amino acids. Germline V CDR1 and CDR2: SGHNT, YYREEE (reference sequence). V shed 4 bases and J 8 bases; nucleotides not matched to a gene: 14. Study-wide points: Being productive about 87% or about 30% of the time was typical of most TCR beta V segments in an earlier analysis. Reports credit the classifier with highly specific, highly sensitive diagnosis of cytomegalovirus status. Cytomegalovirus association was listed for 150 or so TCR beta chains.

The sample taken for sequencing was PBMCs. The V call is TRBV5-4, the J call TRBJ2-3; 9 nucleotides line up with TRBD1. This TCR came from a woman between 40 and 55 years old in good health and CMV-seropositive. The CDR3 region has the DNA TGTGCCAGCAGCAATTATAGGACAGGGGAAGGGGGTACGCAGTATTTT. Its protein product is CASSNYRTGEGGTQYF.